These 25 T cell receptor beta chains were all obtained from the same sample, sequenced in a study of blood T cell repertoires in COVID-19. Generated by immunoSEQ multiplex PCR, the TCRdb table keeps only in-frame clones and is missing some. The sample shows 130,000 to 150,000 clones, around three quarters of them seen only once. The sequencing input was peripheral blood. These receptors originate from a man between 45 and 60 years old with active or convalescent COVID-19.

The J gene is TRBJ2-5, the V gene TRBV15; no clear D gene. V was clipped by 0 bases and J by 7 bases, with 15 bases between them. CDR1 is LNHNV and CDR2 is YYDKDF in the germline V gene (reference sequence). This CDR3 spans 15 amino acids. This CDR3 reads CATSRDMARLGTQYF. The CDR3 DNA reads as TGTGCCACCAGCAGAGATATGGCCCGACTGGGGACCCAGTACTTC.

The gene calls are TRBV6-5 and TRBJ1-5, with 7 bases fitting TRBD1. V gave up 6 bases and J gave up 5 bases; unmatched junction bases: 10. The CDR3 length is 15 residues. CDR1 is MNHEY and CDR2 is SVGAGI in the germline V gene. CDR3 in amino acids: CASRPGTAYDQPQHF. The CDR3 DNA reads TGTGCCAGCAGACCAGGGACAGCGTATGATCAGCCCCAGCATTTT.

A few counts support this clone. The chain is built from TRBV3-1 (or the pseudogene TRBV3-2) and TRBJ1-6; possibly TRBD1 for D (5 bases). The germline V gene has CDR1 LGHDT and CDR2 YNNKEL (reference sequence). The CDR3 is 15 amino acids. The V and J ends lost 2 bases and 5 bases respectively, with 10 bases between them. The CDR3: CASSQWQGHNSPLHF. CDR3 DNA: TGTGCCAGCAGCCAATGGCAGGGCCATAATTCACCCCTCCACTTT.

The chain joins TRBV19 to TRBJ2-1, with TRBD2 matching 9 bases. Germline V lookup: CDR1 LNHDA, CDR2 SQIVND (reference sequence). This CDR3 has 16 residues. V gave up 5 bases and J gave up 2 bases; unmatched junction bases: 7. The CDR3, as DNA: TGTGCCAGTAGTCCAGGCACTAGCGGGCCCTACAATGAGCAGTTCTTC. Encoded protein: CASSPGTSGPYNEQFF.

The gene calls are TRBV10-1 and TRBJ1-1; no clear D. Trimming removed 6 bases at V and 1 base at J, with 9 bases between. CDR1 WNHNN and CDR2 SYGVQD come from the germline V gene (reference sequence). There are 13 residues in the CDR3. CDR3 sequence (DNA): TGCGCCAGCAGGGCGGGCGGGAACACTGAAGCTTTCTTT. Translating gives CASRAGGNTEAFF.

V and J are TRBV5-5 and TRBJ2-7; maybe TRBD2 (5 bases). Trimming shortened V by 0 bases and J by 4 bases, and 5 bases separated the two germline ends. The CDR3 extends over 12 amino acids. Germline lookup yields CDR1 SGHKS and CDR2 YYEKEE (reference sequence). The chain's CDR3 is CASSLGGYEQYF. CDR3 sequence (DNA): TGTGCCAGCAGCTTGGGCGGGTACGAGCAGTACTTC. Full variable domain (missing parts from reference TRBV5-5 and TRBJ2-7): DAGVTQSPTHLIKTRGQQVTLRCSPISGHKSVSWYQQVLGQGPQFIFQYYEKEERGRGNFPDRFSARQFPNYSSELNVNALLLGDSALYLCASSLGGYEQYFGPGTRLTVT.

The chain carries TRBV19 and TRBJ1-6; D gene unclear. CDR3 length equals 14 residues. V gave up 8 bases and J gave up 5 bases, with 13 bases separating them. Germline V CDR1 and CDR2: LNHDA, SQIVND (reference sequence). The CDR3 DNA follows: TGTGCCAGTTCTCGGGAGGTGGATAATTCACCCCTCCACTTT. Its protein is CASSREVDNSPLHF.

This clone was seen only a few times. The same CDR3 arises from other DNA sequences in this sample as well. The chain carries TRBV27 and TRBJ1-3, with TRBD1 as a possible D gene (5 bases). V was trimmed by 0 bases and J by 1 base, leaving 7 bases between them. This CDR3 contains 15 residues. Germline assignment: CDR1 MNHEY and CDR2 SMNVEV (reference sequence). The CDR3 DNA sequence: TGTGCCAGCAGTTTATCTCAGGGTTCTGGAAACACCATATATTTT. Encoded protein: CASSLSQGSGNTIYF.

This clone came up a few times. The chain combines TRBV18 with TRBJ2-2; TRBD2 is a possible D gene (6 bases). Trimming took 3 bases from V and 5 from J, leaving 13 bases between them. Germline V CDR1 and CDR2: KGHSH, LQKENI. The CDR3 is made up of 15 amino acids. CDR3: CASSPRGVGTGELFF. The CDR3, as DNA: TGTGCCAGCTCACCGCGGGGAGTAGGAACCGGGGAGCTGTTTTTT. Looking up the rest from reference TRBV18 and TRBJ2-2 gives the full variable domain: NAGVMQNPRHLVRRRGQEARLRCSPMKGHSHVYWYRQLPEEGLKFMVYLQKENIIDESGMPKERFSAEFPKEGPSILRIQQVVRGDSAAYFCASSPRGVGTGELFFGEGSRLTVL.

The rearrangement joins TRBV9 to TRBJ1-1; no reliable D call. Trimming removed 4 bases from V and 1 base from J, with 14 bases in between. The germline V gene has CDR1 SGDLS and CDR2 YYNGEE. This CDR3 is built from 15 residues. CDR3 DNA: TGTGCCAGCAGCCCCCGCGGCAACCGGAACACTGAAGCTTTCTTT. It is translated as CASSPRGNRNTEAFF.

The rearrangement links TRBV10-3 to TRBJ2-1; TRBD2 agrees at 10 bases. Germline CDR1 ENHRY, CDR2 SYGVKD. Germline trimming cut 3 bases from V and 8 bases from J; bases unmatched to any gene: 4. The CDR3 loop spans 14 amino acids. Here the CDR3 reads CAISESLAGYEQFF. The CDR3 coding sequence is TGTGCCATCAGTGAATCACTAGCGGGATATGAGCAGTTCTTC.

V is TRBV19 and J is TRBJ1-5, with 7 bases identical to TRBD1. Trimming at V came to 7 bases and at J to 0 bases, leaving 15 bases not matched to a gene. The CDR3 consists of 18 residues. CDR1 LNHDA and CDR2 SQIVND come from the germline V gene (reference sequence). The CDR3 DNA reads as TGTGCCAGTATGTTTCCCGGGACAGTCTATTATAGCAATCAGCCCCAGCATTTT. It encodes CASMFPGTVYYSNQPQHF. Full variable domain (rest looked up from reference TRBV19 and TRBJ1-5): DGGITQSPKYLFRKEGQNVTLSCEQNLNHDAMYWYRQDPGQGLRLIYYSQIVNDFQKGDIAEGYSVSREKKESFPLTVTSAQKNPTAFYLCASMFPGTVYYSNQPQHFGDGTRLSIL.

This clone appeared a few times. V is TRBV4-1 and J is TRBJ2-1; D is unresolved. The CDR3 is 13 residues long. The ends were cut back, 3 bases at V and 2 bases at J, with 5 bases in the middle. Per the germline V gene, CDR1 is MGHRA and CDR2 is YSYEKL. For the CDR3, the DNA is TGCGCCAGCAGCCATGCTACCTACAATGAGCAGTTCTTC. Its protein product is CASSHATYNEQFF.

The chain has TRBV6-5 and TRBJ2-1, with TRBD1 identical over 7 bases. The germline CDR1 and CDR2 sequences are MNHEY and SVGAGI. The CDR3 spans 13 residues. Trimming removed 6 bases from V and 3 bases from J; junction bases left unmatched: 2. Here the CDR3 DNA reads TGTGCCAGCAGCGACAGGGACTACAATGAGCAGTTCTTC. Amino acids: CASSDRDYNEQFF.

This clone showed up just once. The J gene is TRBJ2-3, the V gene TRBV5-4; tentatively, D is TRBD2 (5 bases). This CDR3 region has 19 residues. The V end was cut by 0 bases, the J end by 0 bases, with 20 bases between. Looked up from germline, CDR1 is SGHNT and CDR2 is YYREEE (reference sequence). The CDR3 nucleotides read TGTGCCAGCAGCTTGGATGGGCGGGCGCCCTCGGGGAGCACAGATACGCAGTATTTT. Its translation is CASSLDGRAPSGSTDTQYF.

The V call is TRBV18, the J call TRBJ1-6, with TRBD1 matching 8 bases. Germline V gene lookup returns CDR1 KGHSH and CDR2 LQKENI. This CDR3 contains 15 residues. V lost 6 bases and J lost 9; bases outside the gene matches: 10. CDR3 amino acids: CASSDQGQDLSPLHF. The DNA for the CDR3 is TGTGCCAGCTCCGATCAGGGACAGGATCTTTCACCCCTCCACTTT.

The rearrangement links TRBV27 to TRBJ1-1; D is ambiguous. The germline CDR1 and CDR2 sequences are MNHEY and SMNVEV (reference sequence). There are 11 residues in the CDR3. V lost 8 bases, J lost 6 bases, and 10 bases lay in between. CDR3 protein: CASSGVAEAFF. The CDR3 DNA follows: TGTGCCAGCTCCGGGGTTGCTGAAGCTTTCTTT.

The chain links TRBV11-3 to TRBJ2-1, with 8 bases lining up with TRBD2. The CDR3 length is 15 residues. Germline values: CDR1 SGHNT, CDR2 YENEEA. The trim removed 2 bases at V and 7 bases at J, leaving 7 bases unmatched. The CDR3 DNA reads TGTGCCAGCAGCTTACGGGAGGGCCTGGGTAATGAGCAGTTCTTC. Translating it yields CASSLREGLGNEQFF.

This clone was picked up a small number of times. This sequence joins TRBV18 and TRBJ2-7; 10 bases agree with TRBD2. The V gene end was trimmed by 5 bases and the J gene end by 4 bases; junction bases not matched to a gene: 2. This CDR3 is 13 amino acids long. Per the germline V gene, CDR1 is KGHSH and CDR2 is LQKENI. CDR3 amino acids: CASSLGLAYEQYF. The CDR3 DNA is TGTGCCAGCTCATTGGGACTAGCGTACGAGCAGTACTTC.

The V and J genes are TRBV6-1 and TRBJ1-5, with a tentative D call TRBD1 (5 bases). Germline values: CDR1 MNHNS, CDR2 SASEGT. V dropped 3 bases and J dropped 2 bases, with 14 bases sitting between them. The CDR3 length is 16 residues. CDR3 in amino acids: CASSDGRTYGNQPQHF. The CDR3 nucleotides read TGTGCCAGCAGTGACGGGCGGACATACGGCAATCAGCCCCAGCATTTT.

The V and J genes are TRBV6-5 and TRBJ1-6; 7 nucleotides agree with TRBD1. With 6 bases clipped from V and 7 bases from J, the junction kept 9 bases outside the gene matches. This CDR3 has 15 residues. Germline values: CDR1 MNHEY, CDR2 SVGAGI. The CDR3 nucleotides are TGTGCCAGCAGCACCGCGGGACAGATAAATTCACCCCTCCACTTT. Translating it yields CASSTAGQINSPLHF.

The chain joins TRBV27 to TRBJ2-7; 8 bases are shared with TRBD1. CDR1 is MNHEY and CDR2 is SMNVEV in the germline V gene (reference sequence). J was trimmed by 2 bases and V by 2 bases; bases with no gene match: 5. The CDR3 covers 15 residues. CDR3 amino acids: CASSLGTGMTYEQYF. CDR3 in DNA: TGTGCCAGCAGTTTAGGGACAGGCATGACCTACGAGCAGTACTTC.

This rearrangement joins TRBV7-9 to TRBJ1-6; 8 nucleotides line up with TRBD1. Germline V lookup: CDR1 SEHNR, CDR2 FQNEAQ (reference sequence). Trimming removed 7 bases from V and 6 bases from J; junction bases left unmatched: 5. The CDR3 spans 14 residues. The CDR3: CASTDTGGNSPLHF. DNA for the CDR3: TGTGCCAGCACCGACACAGGGGGTAATTCACCCCTCCACTTT. The complete variable domain, with remaining parts taken from reference TRBV7-9 and TRBJ1-6, reads DTGVSQNPRHKITKRGQNVTFRCDPISEHNRLYWYRQTLGQGPEFLTYFQNEAQLEKSRLLSDRFSAERPKGSFSTLEIQRTEQGDSAMYLCASTDTGGNSPLHFGNGTRLTVT.

The chain joins TRBV6-5 to TRBJ1-2; TRBD1 is a possible D gene (5 bases). This CDR3 contains 13 residues. Trimming left V 6 bases short and J 3 bases short, with 11 bases between. Germline CDR1 reads MNHEY; CDR2 reads SVGAGI. The CDR3 protein is CASSETEDYGYTF. The CDR3 DNA is TGTGCCAGCAGCGAGACAGAGGACTATGGCTACACCTTC.

CDR3 protein: CAIFPGGTGNTIYF. The CDR3 DNA sequence: TGTGCCATTTTCCCGGGGGGGACTGGAAACACCATATATTTT. The genes are TRBV10-3 and TRBJ1-3; possibly TRBD1 for D (5 bases). Trimming cost V 9 bases and J 2 bases, with 14 bases left between them. This CDR3 spans 14 amino acids. Germline loops: CDR1 ENHRY, CDR2 SYGVKD.